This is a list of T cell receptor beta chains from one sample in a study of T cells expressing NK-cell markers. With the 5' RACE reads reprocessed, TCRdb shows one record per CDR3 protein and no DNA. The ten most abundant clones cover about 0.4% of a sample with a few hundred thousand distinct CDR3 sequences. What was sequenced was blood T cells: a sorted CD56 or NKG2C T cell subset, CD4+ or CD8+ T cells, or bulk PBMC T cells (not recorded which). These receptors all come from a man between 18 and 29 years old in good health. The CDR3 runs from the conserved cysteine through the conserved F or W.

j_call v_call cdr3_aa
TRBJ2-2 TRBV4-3 CASSQDGTGTGELFF
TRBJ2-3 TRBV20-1 CSARNWDLLSTDTQYF
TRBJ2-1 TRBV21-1 CASSRTRDLIYNEQFF
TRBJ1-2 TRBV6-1 CASRLQGARGYTF
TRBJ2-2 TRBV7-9 CASSLRGARHTGELFF
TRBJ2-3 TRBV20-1 CSARDRGRLAGTDTQYF
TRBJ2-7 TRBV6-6 CASSHTSGYEQYF
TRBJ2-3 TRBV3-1 CASAIGGGDTQYF
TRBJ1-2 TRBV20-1 CSLRGGGSRELYGYTF
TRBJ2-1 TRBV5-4 CASSLVGRGNNEQFF
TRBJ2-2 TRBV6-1 CASSRLAEIANTGELFF
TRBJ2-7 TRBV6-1 CASSRDGTPSYEQYF
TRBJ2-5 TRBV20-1 CSTQAAGAQETQYF
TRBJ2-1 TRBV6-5 CASSSARAGGNEQFF
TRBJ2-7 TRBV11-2 CASSLGTSQTYEQYF
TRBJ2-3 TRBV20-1 CSAESGRATDTQYF
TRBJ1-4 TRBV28 CASSTGQGLLTNEKLFF
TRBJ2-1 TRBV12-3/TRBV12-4 CASSFRSRDGVRFF
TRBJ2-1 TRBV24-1 CATSDASYRVNEQFF
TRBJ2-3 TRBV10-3 CAITRTSTDTQYF
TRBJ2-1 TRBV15 CATSRHGTGGYNEQFF
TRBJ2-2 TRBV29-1 CSVVWKGQRNTGELFF
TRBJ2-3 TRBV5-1 CASSLETSGRTTDTQYF
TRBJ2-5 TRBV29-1 CSVITGGEETQYF
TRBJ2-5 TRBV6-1 CASSLMGLRETQYF
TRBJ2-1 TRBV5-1 CASSVDGTSGRKPFF
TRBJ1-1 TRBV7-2 CASSLFQAPTEAFF
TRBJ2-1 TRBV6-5 CASSYGLAGYNEQFF
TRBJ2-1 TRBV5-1 CASSLADRVPEQFF
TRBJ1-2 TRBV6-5 CASRPGWPGNNYGYTF
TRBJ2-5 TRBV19 CASSAGTGALYGTQYF
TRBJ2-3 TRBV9 CASSSGTRGVFATDTQYF
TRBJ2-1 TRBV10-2 CASKYERETYNEQFF
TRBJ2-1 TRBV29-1 CSVITQRRTAYNEQFF
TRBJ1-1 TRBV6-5 CASSYLATGGSTEAFF
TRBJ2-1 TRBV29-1 CRTLAGGPGVQFF
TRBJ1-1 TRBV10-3 CAISEGDTGTGNTEAFF
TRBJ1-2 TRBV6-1 CASRPHGVERNGYTF
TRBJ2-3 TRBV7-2 CASSFRLAGLLTDTQYF
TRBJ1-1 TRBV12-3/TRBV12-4 CASRKITQGERAFF
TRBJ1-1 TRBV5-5 CASTHQTGLGTEAFF
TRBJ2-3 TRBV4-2 CASSQVPFGRSNTDTQYF